This T cell receptor (beta chain) was found in a study of Ad26.COV2.S vaccination and SARS-CoV-2 variants listed by TCRdb under 2021. With respect to the entire study: Donors in the vaccine arm were drawn from COV1001, a phase I-IIa trial of Ad26.COV2.S in healthy adults that was multicentre, randomized, double-blind and placebo-controlled. Ad26.COV2.S was given intramuscularly at 5x10^10 or 1x10^11 viral particles, as a single shot or as two shots 56 days apart. Sequencing of the TCRbeta repertoire served to evaluate the specificity and breadth of SARS-CoV-2-reactive T cell receptors following Ad26.COV2.S vaccination. A total of 32 samples were included in the TCR-sequenced set, comprising around 20 Ad26.COV2.S vaccine recipients, 5 placebo recipients and 8 SARS-CoV-2 convalescent individuals. Trial participants were randomized into five groups of five, in which low-dose or high-dose Ad26.COV2.S was given once or twice, or placebo was given on both occasions. Investigators did not know the trial group allocation while performing experiments and assessing outcomes.

V trim: 5 bases; J trim: 6 bases; unmatched bases: 10. As encoded in the germline V gene (reference sequence), CDR1 is SEHNR while CDR2 is FQNEAQ. From its cysteine to its phenylalanine, the CDR3 spans 14 amino acids. This entry keeps only the CDR3 DNA: 42 bases, framed from base 1. In regard to this clone: Its antigen remains unidentified. Per-base quality was not reported, and no clone a single base away is much larger than it.

Study-level results and caveats: The study was not powered to compare responses between vaccine doses or regimens. The authors noted that the TCR breadth and depth analyses may have underestimated total T cell responses. Compared with placebo recipients, Ad26.COV2.S recipients showed higher spike-specific TCR breadth (P = 0.0014). After vaccination, substantial breadth of spike-specific CD8+ and CD4+ T cell responses was reported. Comparable non-spike TCR breadth was observed between vaccine and placebo recipients, consistent with only spike being contained in the vaccine.

Sample treatment or condition, as interpreted from the label and publication: 15 to 20 received Ad26.COV2.S at low or high dose, single or two shots; several received placebo; per-sample allocation not given. Repertoires of vaccine and placebo recipients were sequenced from samples taken on day 63 after the first injection. In Cohort 1b, some 25 adults aged 18-55 years were enrolled at a single site in Boston, USA, between 29 July and 7 August 2020. Ad26.COV2.S was a replication-incompetent adenovirus type 26 vector expressing a prefusion-stabilized SARS-CoV-2 spike protein from the original Wuhan strain. TCRbeta CDR3 regions were sequenced with the immunoSEQ Assay. After extraction, genomic DNA underwent amplification by bias-controlled multiplex PCR, followed by high-throughput sequencing. Under the source paper's analysis protocol: Collapsing and filtering of sequences were performed to quantify the absolute abundance of each unique TCRbeta CDR3 region. T cell fraction was estimated by normalizing TCRbeta template counts to usable DNA, which was measured by amplifying reference genes present in all nucleated cells. Repertoire TCRs were annotated as SARS-CoV-2-specific by exact matching of V gene, CDR3 amino acid sequence and J gene to a known reactive TCR set. MIRA supplied the reference SARS-CoV-2 TCR set, which was filtered for enrichment in COVID-19-positive ImmuneCODE repertoires so that public or cross-reactive TCRs were removed. Drawing on the MIRA antigens, annotated TCRs were analysed further at the level of specific ORF or position within ORF. Depth was the summed frequency of annotated unique rearrangements, while breadth was defined as annotated unique rearrangements over total unique productive rearrangements. Group comparisons of TCR breadth used two-sided Wilcoxon rank-sum tests. Held by TCRdb, this immuneACCESS table contains in-frame sequences only and omits some clones. Under half of the omission traces to an unresolved V gene where checked; the cause of the rest is unknown. The DNA gave D and trimming, while V, J and clone size come from that table. The table for this sample lists 250,000 to 300,000 clones; roughly 86% of them were counted only once. The top ten constitute roughly 3.5% of the sample.

The V and J segments used are TRBV7-9 and TRBJ2-7; 7 central nucleotides agree with TRBD1. The receptor was derived from a person between 18 and 65 years old who received the Ad26.COV2.S COVID-19 vaccine or a placebo. Source: peripheral blood, taken in a trial of Ad26.COV2.S vaccine versus placebo. Read as DNA, the sequence is TGTGCCAGCAGCGAGACCGGGACAGTTTTCGAGCAGTACTTC. It codes for CASSETGTVFEQYF. The full variable domain, completed from the reference TRBV7-9 and TRBJ2-7 proteins outside the CDR3, reads DTGVSQNPRHKITKRGQNVTFRCDPISEHNRLYWYRQTLGQGPEFLTYFQNEAQLEKSRLLSDRFSAERPKGSFSTLEIQRTEQGDSAMYLCASSETGTVFEQYFGPGTRLTVT.